This TCR beta chain emerged from a study of blood T cell repertoires in COVID-19. Overall study context: Sources were T cells, B-cell-depleted T cells, or PBMCs; the material itself was cDNA or gDNA.

The junction had 10 bases not matched to a gene; V was cut back by 4 bases and J by 9 bases. This CDR3 has 15 residues. CDR1 is SGHDT and CDR2 is YYEEEE in the germline V gene. Libraries were prepared by immunoSEQ multiplex PCR; TCRdb keeps only in-frame clonotypes and omits some of them. The sample holds some 180,000 clones, 65% to 90% seen once. The cohort comprised adults aged 18 to 89 years residing in approximately 25 US areas. The gene calls are TRBV5-6 and TRBJ1-5, with 10 bases aligning to TRBD1. The receptor's source is a woman between 55 and 75 years old with acute COVID-19. Sequencing used PBMCs or T cells enriched from blood (not recorded which). In DNA, the CDR3 is TGTGCCAGCAGCCTGACAGGACAGGGGGAAGGGCCCCAGCATTTT. Translated, it gives CASSLTGQGEGPQHF.